This TCR beta chain was captured by sequencing in a study of T cells after yellow fever vaccination. TCRdb reprocessed the 5' RACE reads via MiXCR and lists one record per CDR3 protein. The sample lists approximately 300,000 distinct CDR3 sequences; over 10% were seen once. Sequencing was performed on CD4+ T cells sorted from PBMCs, taken 45 days after the yellow fever booster vaccination. The clonotype originates from a man aged 25-45 years who received the YFV17D yellow fever vaccine.

CDR3 in DNA: TGTGCCAGCAGCCCGACTAGCGGGATTGCCAAAAACATTCAGTACTTC. It encodes CASSPTSGIAKNIQYF. The chain has TRBV7-2 and TRBJ2-4; 11 bases line up with TRBD2. The CDR3 is made up of 16 amino acids. V was clipped by 5 bases and J by 1 base; unmatched bases: 4. CDR1 and CDR2 from the germline V gene are SGHTA and FQGNSA.